The clone carrying this TCR beta chain was seen a few times. Its specificity is unknown. Per the germline V gene, CDR1 is GTSNPN and CDR2 is SVGIG (reference sequence). J lost 5 bases, V lost 5 bases, and 1 base had no gene match. The CDR3 is made up of 13 amino acids. The entry originates in a study of beta chain features in type 1 diabetes. Findings of the study overall: The naive, central memory and Treg TCRB repertoires of patients appeared to be more similar to one another than those of healthy donors.

Sequencing targeted expressed TCRB transcripts, as all isolated RNA had been reverse transcribed. The repertoire was sequenced with immunoSEQ multiplex PCR; TCRdb's copy has only in-frame clones and lacks some. The data contain about 350,000 clones, less than 20% of them singletons. This chain joins TRBV30 and TRBJ2-1, with 12 bases matching TRBD2. This receptor was taken from a woman younger than 30 in good health. The specimen sequenced was naive CD4+ T cells from blood. The CDR3 reads CAWRLAGDNEQFF. In nucleotides, the CDR3 is TGTGCCTGGCGACTAGCGGGAGACAATGAGCAGTTCTTC. The full variable domain, completed using reference TRBV30 and TRBJ2-1, is SQTIHQWPATLVQPVGSPLSLECTVEGTSNPNLYWYRQAAGRGLQLLFYSVGIGQISSEVPQNLSASRPQDRQFILSSKKLLLSDSGFYLCAWRLAGDNEQFFGPGTRLTVL.